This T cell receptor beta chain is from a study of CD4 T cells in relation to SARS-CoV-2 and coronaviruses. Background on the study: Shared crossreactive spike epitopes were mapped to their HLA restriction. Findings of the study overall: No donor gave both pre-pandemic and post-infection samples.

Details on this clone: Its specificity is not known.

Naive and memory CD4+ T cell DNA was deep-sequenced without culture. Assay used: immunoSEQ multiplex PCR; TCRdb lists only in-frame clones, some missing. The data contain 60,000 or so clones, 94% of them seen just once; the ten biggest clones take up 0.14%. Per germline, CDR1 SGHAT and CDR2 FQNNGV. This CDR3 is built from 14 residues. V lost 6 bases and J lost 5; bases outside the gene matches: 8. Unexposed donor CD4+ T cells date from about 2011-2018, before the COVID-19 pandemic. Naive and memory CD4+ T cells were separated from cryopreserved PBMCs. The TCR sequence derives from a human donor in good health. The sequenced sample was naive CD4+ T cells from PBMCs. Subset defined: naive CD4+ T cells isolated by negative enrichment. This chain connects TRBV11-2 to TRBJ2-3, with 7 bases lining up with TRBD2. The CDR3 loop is CASSPGLVEDTQYF. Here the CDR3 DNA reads TGTGCCAGCAGTCCAGGACTAGTGGAAGATACGCAGTATTTT.